The entry below gives a single T cell receptor beta chain sequence along with its context. What it binds is unknown. The data originate from a study of OX40 agonist ivuxolimab in advanced cancers. Across the whole study: The treatment was a fully human IgG2 OX40 agonist, ivuxolimab.

Notes on the study in general: Dose levels from 0.1 to 3.0 mg/kg saw CD4+ and CD8+ blood T cells expand clonally by week 6.

Germline trimming cut 3 bases from V and 8 bases from J; bases unmatched to any gene: 1. The CDR3 loop spans 13 amino acids. The V gene's germline CDR1 is SGHTA and CDR2 FQGNSA. Clones were sequenced by immunoSEQ multiplex PCR, and TCRdb holds only the in-frame ones, with some missing. The repertoire consists of 77,000 or so clones, with just under 95% occurring once and the leading ten covering around 0.32%. The TCR sequence derives from an adult with an advanced solid tumor such as melanoma, head and neck, liver or kidney cancer. The material sequenced was CD4+ or CD8+ T cells sorted from blood, taken in a trial of the OX40 agonist ivuxolimab. This rearrangement joins TRBV7-2 to TRBJ1-6; 7 bases align to TRBD1. The CDR3 region has the DNA TGTGCCAGCAGCTTTACAGGGGATTCACCCCTCCACTTT. This encodes CASSFTGDSPLHF.